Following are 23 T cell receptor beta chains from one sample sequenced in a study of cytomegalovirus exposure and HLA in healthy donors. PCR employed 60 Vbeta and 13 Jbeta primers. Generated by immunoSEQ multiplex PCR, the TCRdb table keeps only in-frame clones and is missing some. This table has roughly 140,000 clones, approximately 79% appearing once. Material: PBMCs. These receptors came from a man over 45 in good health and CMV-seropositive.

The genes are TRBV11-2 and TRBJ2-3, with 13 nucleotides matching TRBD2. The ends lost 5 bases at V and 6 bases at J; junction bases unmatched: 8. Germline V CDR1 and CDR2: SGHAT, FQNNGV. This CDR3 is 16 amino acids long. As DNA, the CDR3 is TGTGCCAGCAGCAGGGGGACTAGCGGGGCCGAGGATACGCAGTATTTT. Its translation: CASSRGTSGAEDTQYF.

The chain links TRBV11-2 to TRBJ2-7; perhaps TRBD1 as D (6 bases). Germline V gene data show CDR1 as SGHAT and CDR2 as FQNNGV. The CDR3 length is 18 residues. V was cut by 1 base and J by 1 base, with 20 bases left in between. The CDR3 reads CASSLAGASVFASYEQYF. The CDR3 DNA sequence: TGTGCCAGCAGCTTAGCAGGGGCCTCCGTCTTTGCTTCCTACGAGCAGTACTTC.

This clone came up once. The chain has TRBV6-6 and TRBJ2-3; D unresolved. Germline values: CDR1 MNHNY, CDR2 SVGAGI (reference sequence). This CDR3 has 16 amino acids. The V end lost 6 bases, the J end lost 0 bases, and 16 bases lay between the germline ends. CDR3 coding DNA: TGTGCCAGCAGCTCCCCCCTTGGCGGTAGCACAGATACGCAGTATTTT. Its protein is CASSSPLGGSTDTQYF.

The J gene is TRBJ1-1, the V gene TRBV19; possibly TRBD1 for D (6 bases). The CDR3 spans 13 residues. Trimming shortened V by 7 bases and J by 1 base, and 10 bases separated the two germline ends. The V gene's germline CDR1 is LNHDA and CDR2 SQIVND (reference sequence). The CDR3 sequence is CASTTTGNTEAFF. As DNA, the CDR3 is TGTGCCAGTACCACGACAGGGAACACTGAAGCTTTCTTT.

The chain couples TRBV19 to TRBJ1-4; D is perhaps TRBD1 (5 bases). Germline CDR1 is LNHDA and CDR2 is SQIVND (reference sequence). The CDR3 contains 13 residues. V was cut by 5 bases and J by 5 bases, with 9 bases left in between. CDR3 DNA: TGTGCCAGTAGTCAGGGTACGAATGAAAAACTGTTTTTT. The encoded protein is CASSQGTNEKLFF.

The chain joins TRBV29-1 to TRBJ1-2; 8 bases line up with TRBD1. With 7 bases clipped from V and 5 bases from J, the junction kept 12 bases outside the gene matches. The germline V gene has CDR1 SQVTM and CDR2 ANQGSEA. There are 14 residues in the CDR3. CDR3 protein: CSAGPTGGSYGYTF. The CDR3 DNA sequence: TGCAGCGCCGGCCCCACAGGGGGGAGTTATGGCTACACCTTC.

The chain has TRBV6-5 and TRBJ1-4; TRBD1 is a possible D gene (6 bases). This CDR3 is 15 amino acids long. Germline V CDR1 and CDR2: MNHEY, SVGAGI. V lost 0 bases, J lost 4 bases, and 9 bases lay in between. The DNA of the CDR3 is TGTGCCAGCAGTTACTCGGGGGCGAGTAATGAAAAACTGTTTTTT. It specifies CASSYSGASNEKLFF.

The CDR3 DNA sequence: TGTGCCAGTAGTCCCCTGACAGGGCCGGGCGGCTACACCTTC. It translates to CASSPLTGPGGYTF. The chain is built from TRBV19 and TRBJ1-2; 7 nucleotides align to TRBD1. CDR1 LNHDA and CDR2 SQIVND come from the germline V gene (reference sequence). V shed 5 bases, J shed 8 bases, and the junction held 11 bases outside the gene matches. CDR3 length: 14 amino acids.

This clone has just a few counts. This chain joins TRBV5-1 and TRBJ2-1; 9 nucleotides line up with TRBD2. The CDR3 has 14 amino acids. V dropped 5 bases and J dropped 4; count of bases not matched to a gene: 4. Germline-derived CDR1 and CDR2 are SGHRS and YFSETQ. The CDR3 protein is CASSQGLAYNEQFF. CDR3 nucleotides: TGCGCCAGCAGTCAGGGACTAGCTTACAATGAGCAGTTCTTC.

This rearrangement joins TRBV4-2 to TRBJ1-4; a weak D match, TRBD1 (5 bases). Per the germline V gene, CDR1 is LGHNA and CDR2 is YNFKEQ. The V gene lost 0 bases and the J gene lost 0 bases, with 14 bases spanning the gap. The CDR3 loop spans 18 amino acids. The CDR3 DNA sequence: TGTGCCAGCAGCCAAGAAAGGGGAGGAGGGGCAACTAATGAAAAACTGTTTTTT. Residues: CASSQERGGGATNEKLFF.

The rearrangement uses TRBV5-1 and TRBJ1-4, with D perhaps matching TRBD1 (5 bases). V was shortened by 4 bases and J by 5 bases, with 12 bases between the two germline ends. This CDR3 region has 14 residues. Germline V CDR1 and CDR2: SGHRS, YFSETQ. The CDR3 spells CASSPGIGNEKLFF. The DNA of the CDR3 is TGCGCCAGCAGCCCAGGGATTGGGAATGAAAAACTGTTTTTT.

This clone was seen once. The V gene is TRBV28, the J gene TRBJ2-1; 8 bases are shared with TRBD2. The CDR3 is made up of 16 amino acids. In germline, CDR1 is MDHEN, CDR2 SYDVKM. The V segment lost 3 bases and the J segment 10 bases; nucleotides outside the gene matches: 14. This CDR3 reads CASSLADGTRVKEQFF. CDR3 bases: TGTGCCAGCAGTTTGGCAGACGGGACTAGAGTTAAGGAGCAGTTCTTC.

The CDR3 is CASSLSGRARETQYF. As DNA, the CDR3 is TGTGCCAGCAGCCTTAGCGGGAGGGCTCGGGAGACCCAGTACTTC. V and J are TRBV28 and TRBJ2-5; 11 bases agree with TRBD2. The J segment lost 5 bases and the V segment lost 6 bases, leaving 8 bases of the junction unmatched. Per the germline V gene, CDR1 is MDHEN and CDR2 is SYDVKM. CDR3 size: 15 residues.

The CDR3 DNA sequence: TGTGCCAGCAGTAAATCTCGGGGTCGGGAGACCCAGTACTTC. Translated: CASSKSRGRETQYF. V and J are TRBV2 and TRBJ2-5, with D possibly being TRBD2 (5 bases). V was clipped by 5 bases and J by 5 bases, with 15 bases between them. The germline V gene encodes CDR1 SNHLY and CDR2 FYNNEI. This CDR3 is 14 amino acids long.

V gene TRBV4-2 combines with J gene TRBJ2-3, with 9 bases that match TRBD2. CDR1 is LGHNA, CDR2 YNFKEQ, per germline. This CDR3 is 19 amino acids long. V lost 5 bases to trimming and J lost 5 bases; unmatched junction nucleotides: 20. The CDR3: CASSKSGTSGLVGGDTQYF. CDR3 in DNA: TGTGCCAGCAGCAAATCTGGTACTAGCGGGCTCGTCGGGGGAGATACGCAGTATTTT.

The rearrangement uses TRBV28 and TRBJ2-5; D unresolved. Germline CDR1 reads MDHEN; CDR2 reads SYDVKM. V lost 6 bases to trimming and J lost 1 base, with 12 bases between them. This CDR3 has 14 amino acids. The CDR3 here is CASSPLDIQETQYF. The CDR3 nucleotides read TGTGCCAGCAGCCCATTAGACATCCAAGAGACCCAGTACTTC.

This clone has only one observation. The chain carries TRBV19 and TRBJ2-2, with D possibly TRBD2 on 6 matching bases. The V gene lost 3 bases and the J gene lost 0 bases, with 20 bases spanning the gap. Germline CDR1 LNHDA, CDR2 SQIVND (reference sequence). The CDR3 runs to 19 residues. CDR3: CASSIYREPRVPNTGELFF. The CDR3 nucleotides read TGTGCCAGTAGTATTTATCGGGAGCCCCGAGTTCCGAACACCGGGGAGCTGTTTTTT.

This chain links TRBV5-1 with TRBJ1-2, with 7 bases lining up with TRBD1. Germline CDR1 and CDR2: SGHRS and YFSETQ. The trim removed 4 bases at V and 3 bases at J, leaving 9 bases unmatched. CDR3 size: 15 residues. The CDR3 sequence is CASSREQGRDYGYTF. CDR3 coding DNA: TGCGCCAGCAGCAGAGAACAGGGGCGGGACTATGGCTACACCTTC.

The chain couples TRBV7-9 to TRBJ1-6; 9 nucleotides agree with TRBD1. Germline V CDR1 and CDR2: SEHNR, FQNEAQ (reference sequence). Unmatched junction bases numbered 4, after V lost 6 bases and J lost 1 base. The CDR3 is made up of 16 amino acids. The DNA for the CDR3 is TGTGCCAGCAGTGGACAGGGGAAATCCTATAATTCACCCCTCCACTTT. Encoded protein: CASSGQGKSYNSPLHF.

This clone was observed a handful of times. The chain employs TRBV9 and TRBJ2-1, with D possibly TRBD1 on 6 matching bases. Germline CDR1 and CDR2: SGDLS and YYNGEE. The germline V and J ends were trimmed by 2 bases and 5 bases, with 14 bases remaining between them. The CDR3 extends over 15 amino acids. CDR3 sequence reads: CASSVRDKTDNEQFF. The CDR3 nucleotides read TGTGCCAGCAGCGTCCGGGACAAGACGGACAATGAGCAGTTCTTC.

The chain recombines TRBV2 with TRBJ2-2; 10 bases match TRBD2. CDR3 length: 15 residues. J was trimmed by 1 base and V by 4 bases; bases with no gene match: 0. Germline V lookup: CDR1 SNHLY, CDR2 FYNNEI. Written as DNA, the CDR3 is TGTGCCAGCAGTGGACTAGCGGGGAACACCGGGGAGCTGTTTTTT. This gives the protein CASSGLAGNTGELFF.

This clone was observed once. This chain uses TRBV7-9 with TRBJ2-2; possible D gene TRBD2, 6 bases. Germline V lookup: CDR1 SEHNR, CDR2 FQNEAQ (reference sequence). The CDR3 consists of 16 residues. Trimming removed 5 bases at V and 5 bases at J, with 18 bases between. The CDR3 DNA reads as TGTGCCAGCAGCCCAGTTAGCGGAGTGGGGACCGGGGAGCTGTTTTTT. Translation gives CASSPVSGVGTGELFF.

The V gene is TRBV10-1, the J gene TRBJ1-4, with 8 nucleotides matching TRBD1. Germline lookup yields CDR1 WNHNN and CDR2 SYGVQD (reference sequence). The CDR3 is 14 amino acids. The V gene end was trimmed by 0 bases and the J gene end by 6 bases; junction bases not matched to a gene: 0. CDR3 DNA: TGCGCCAGCAGTGAGTCGGGACAGGATGAAAAACTGTTTTTT. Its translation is CASSESGQDEKLFF.